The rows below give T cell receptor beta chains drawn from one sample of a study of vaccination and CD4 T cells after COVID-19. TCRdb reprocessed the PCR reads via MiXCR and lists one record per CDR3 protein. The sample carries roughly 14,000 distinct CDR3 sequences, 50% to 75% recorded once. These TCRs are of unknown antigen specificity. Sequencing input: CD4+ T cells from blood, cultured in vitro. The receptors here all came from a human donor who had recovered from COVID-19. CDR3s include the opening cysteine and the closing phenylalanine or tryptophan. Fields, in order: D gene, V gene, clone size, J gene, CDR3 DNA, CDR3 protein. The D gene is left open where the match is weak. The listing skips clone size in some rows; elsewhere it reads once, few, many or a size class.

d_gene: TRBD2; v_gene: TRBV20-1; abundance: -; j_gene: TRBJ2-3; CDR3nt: TGCAGTGCTAGAGATTATAGGGGTAGCGGGAGTGGGAATACGCAGTATTTT; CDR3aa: CSARDYRGSGSGNTQYF
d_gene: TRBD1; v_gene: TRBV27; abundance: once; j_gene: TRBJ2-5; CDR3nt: TGTGCCAGCAGTTCGGGACAGGGGTTAGAGACCCAGTACTTC; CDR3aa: CASSSGQGLETQYF
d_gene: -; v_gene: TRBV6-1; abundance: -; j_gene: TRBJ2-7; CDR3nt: TGTGCCAGCAGAGACCGGGAAGAGCAGTACTTC; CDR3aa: CASRDREEQYF
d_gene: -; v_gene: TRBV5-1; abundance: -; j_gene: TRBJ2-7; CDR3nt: TGCGCCAGCAGCTTGGGGTATAACCACGAGCAGTACTTC; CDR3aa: CASSLGYNHEQYF
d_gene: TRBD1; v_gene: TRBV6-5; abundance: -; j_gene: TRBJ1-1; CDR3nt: TGTGCCAGCAGTTCCTTACCCGGGACAGGGGGCGTGAACACTGAAGCTTTCTTT; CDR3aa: CASSSLPGTGGVNTEAFF
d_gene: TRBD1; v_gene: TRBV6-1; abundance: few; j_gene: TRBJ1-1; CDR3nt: TGTGCCACCAAGGACAGGGGCACTGAAGCTTTCTTT; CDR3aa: CATKDRGTEAFF
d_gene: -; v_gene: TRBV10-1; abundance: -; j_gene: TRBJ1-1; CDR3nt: TGCGCCAGCAGTGAGGGAGTGAACACTGAAGCTTTCTTT; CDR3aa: CASSEGVNTEAFF
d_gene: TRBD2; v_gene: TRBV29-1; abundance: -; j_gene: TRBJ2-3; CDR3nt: TGCAGCGTACAACCTAGCGGAGGTAGCACAGATACGCAGTATTTT; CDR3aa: CSVQPSGGSTDTQYF
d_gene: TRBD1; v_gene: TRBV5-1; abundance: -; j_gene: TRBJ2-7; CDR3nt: TGCGCCAGCACCCATTTACCGGGACAGGGCATGCGGGAGCAGTACTTC; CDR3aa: CASTHLPGQGMREQYF
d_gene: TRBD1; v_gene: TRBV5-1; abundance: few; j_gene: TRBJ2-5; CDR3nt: TGCGCCAGCAGCGTCGCCGGGACAGCGCGACAAGAGACCCAGTACTTC; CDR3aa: CASSVAGTARQETQYF
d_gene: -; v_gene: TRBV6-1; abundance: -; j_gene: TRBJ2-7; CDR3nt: TGTGCCAGCAGGGCCAGAGGCAGGGTATCCTACGAGCAGTACTTC; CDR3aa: CASRARGRVSYEQYF
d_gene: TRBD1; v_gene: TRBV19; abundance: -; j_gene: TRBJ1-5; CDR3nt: TGTGCCAGTAGTCTTACAGGGGAAAAACCCCAGCATTTT; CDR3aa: CASSLTGEKPQHF
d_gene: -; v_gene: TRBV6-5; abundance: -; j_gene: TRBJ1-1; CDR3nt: TGTGCCAGCAGTTACCTCTTCGGGGGGCTTAACACTGAAGCTTTCTTT; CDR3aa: CASSYLFGGLNTEAFF
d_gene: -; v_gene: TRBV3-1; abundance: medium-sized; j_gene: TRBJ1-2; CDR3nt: TGTGCCAGCAGCATCAGCGATCTGGGCTACACCTTC; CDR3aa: CASSISDLGYTF
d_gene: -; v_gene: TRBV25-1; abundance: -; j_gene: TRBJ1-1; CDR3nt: TGTGCCAGCAGTGTAGGTAATTCGGCGGCTTTCTTT; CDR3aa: CASSVGNSAAFF
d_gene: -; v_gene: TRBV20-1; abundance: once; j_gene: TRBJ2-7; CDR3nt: TGCAGTGCTTTCAGAGGAGGGGGTAACGAGCAGTACTTC; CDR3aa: CSAFRGGGNEQYF
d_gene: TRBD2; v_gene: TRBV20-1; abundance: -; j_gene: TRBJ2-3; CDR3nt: TGCAGTGCTTATAGCGGGAGGGCCACAGATACGCAGTATTTT; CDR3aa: CSAYSGRATDTQYF
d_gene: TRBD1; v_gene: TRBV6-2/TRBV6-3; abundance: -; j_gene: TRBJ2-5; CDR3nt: TGTGCCAGCAGTCCCCGCAGGGGGAGAGAGACCCAGTACTTC; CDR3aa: CASSPRRGRETQYF